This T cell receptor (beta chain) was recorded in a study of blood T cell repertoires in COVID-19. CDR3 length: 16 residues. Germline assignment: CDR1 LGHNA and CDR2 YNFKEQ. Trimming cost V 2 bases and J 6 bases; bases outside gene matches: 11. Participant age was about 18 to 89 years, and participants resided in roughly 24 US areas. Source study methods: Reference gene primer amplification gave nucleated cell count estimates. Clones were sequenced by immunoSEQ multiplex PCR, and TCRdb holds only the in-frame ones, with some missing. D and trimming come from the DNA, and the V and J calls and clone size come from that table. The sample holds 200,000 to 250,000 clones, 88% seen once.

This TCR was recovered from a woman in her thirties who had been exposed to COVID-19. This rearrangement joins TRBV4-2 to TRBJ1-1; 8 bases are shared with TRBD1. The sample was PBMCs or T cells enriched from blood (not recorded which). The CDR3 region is CASSQQGANVGSEAFF. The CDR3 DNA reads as TGTGCCAGCAGCCAACAGGGGGCTAATGTTGGCTCTGAAGCTTTCTTT.